What follows are 4 T cell receptor beta chains derived from one specimen sequenced in a study of monozygotic twins with inflammatory bowel disease. TCRdb reprocessed the 5' RACE reads, with one entry per CDR3 protein and no DNA. The sample yields some 210,000 distinct CDR3 sequences, of which the top ten take up 1.5% to 2%. The sequenced sample consisted of blood. The receptors stem from a human donor with ulcerative colitis or Crohn's disease, or a healthy co-twin of an affected twin (not recorded which).

The rearrangement uses TRBV15 and TRBJ2-1; as DNA is missing, the TRBD2 call by TCRdb cannot be tested. The CDR3 has 14 residues. Germline loops: CDR1 LNHNV, CDR2 YYDKDF (reference sequence). CDR3 residues: CATSRDIGRNEQFF.

The V and J genes are TRBV6-1 and TRBJ2-2; TCRdb picks TRBD1, but there is no DNA to check that call. The CDR3 is made up of 14 amino acids. Germline assignment: CDR1 MNHNS and CDR2 SASEGT. CDR3 sequence: CASSGGQNTGELFF.

V is TRBV7-2 and J is TRBJ2-7; the TCRdb D gene call, TRBD2, has no DNA to confirm it. The germline CDR1 and CDR2 sequences are SGHTA and FQGNSA. The CDR3 is 14 residues long. This CDR3 is CASSSWRGEDEQYF.

This chain links TRBV20-1 with TRBJ2-1; TCRdb gives TRBD1 as the D gene, but with no DNA this cannot be confirmed. Germline V gene sequence: CDR1 DFQATT, CDR2 SNEGSKA (reference sequence). CDR3 length: 15 residues. CDR3 amino acids: CSARDEGGVVNEQFF.